The 20 T cell receptor beta chains below come from one sample, sequenced in a study of T cell responses to AZD1222 COVID-19 vaccine. Produced via immunoSEQ multiplex PCR; TCRdb's table is partial and in-frame only. The sample consists of approximately 120,000 clones, 88% of them appearing once. Source: peripheral blood, taken 28 days after the second AZD1222 dose. These TCRs come from an adult who received the AZD1222 COVID-19 vaccine.

This chain joins TRBV5-6 and TRBJ1-2; no definite D call. V lost 0 bases, J lost 0 bases, and 6 bases lay in between. This CDR3 has 14 amino acids. Per the germline V gene, CDR1 is SGHDT and CDR2 is YYEEEE. CDR3 sequence reads: CASSLGIPNYGYTF. The CDR3 nucleotides read TGTGCCAGCAGCTTGGGGATCCCTAACTATGGCTACACCTTC.

The chain uses TRBV5-1 and TRBJ1-4, with 10 nucleotides matching TRBD1. The CDR3 runs 15 residues. Germline-derived CDR1 and CDR2 are SGHRS and YFSETQ. The V and J ends lost 4 bases and 8 bases, in that order; junction bases with no gene match: 8. The CDR3 reads CASSITGTGEEKLFF. The CDR3 bases are TGCGCCAGCAGCATAACCGGGACAGGGGAGGAAAAACTGTTTTTT.

V usage is TRBV25-1 and J usage is TRBJ1-1; D is perhaps TRBD1 (5 bases). This CDR3 is built from 12 residues. CDR1 and CDR2 (germline): MGHDK, SYGVNS. V was cut by 7 bases and J by 3 bases, with 9 bases left in between. In nucleotides, the CDR3 is TGTGCCAGCAAAGGGACCTACACTGAAGCTTTCTTT. This sequence encodes CASKGTYTEAFF.

As to this clone: Other nucleotide sequences from this sample produce the same CDR3. The chain joins TRBV30 to TRBJ1-4; weak D call: TRBD1 (6 bases). CDR3 length: 13 residues. V was shortened by 0 bases and J by 8 bases, with 10 bases between the two germline ends. Germline V lookup: CDR1 GTSNPN, CDR2 SVGIG (reference sequence). The CDR3 region is CAWSVQGGEKLFF. CDR3 bases: TGTGCCTGGAGTGTACAGGGAGGGGAAAAACTGTTTTTT.

The rearrangement uses TRBV29-1 and TRBJ2-1; D gene uncertain. Trimming shortened V by 5 bases and J by 5 bases, and 13 bases separated the two germline ends. The CDR3 consists of 13 residues. The germline gives CDR1 SQVTM, CDR2 ANQGSEA. DNA for the CDR3: TGCAGCGTTTGTGGAGTCGATAACAATGAGCAGTTCTTC. As protein: CSVCGVDNNEQFF.

The chain uses TRBV7-9 and TRBJ2-1; 9 positions match TRBD2. Germline CDR1 SEHNR, CDR2 FQNEAQ (reference sequence). The J segment lost 4 bases and the V segment lost 2 bases, leaving 15 bases of the junction unmatched. This CDR3 region has 19 residues. The CDR3 spells CASSLPSSGASSGYNEQFF. CDR3 coding DNA: TGTGCCAGCAGCTTACCGTCTAGCGGGGCGTCCTCAGGGTACAATGAGCAGTTCTTC.

This clone was counted once. The chain joins TRBV25-1 to TRBJ1-6; unclear D gene. The length of the CDR3 is 14 residues. V was shortened by 5 bases and J by 4 bases, with 9 bases between the two germline ends. Looked up from germline, CDR1 is MGHDK and CDR2 is SYGVNS. DNA of the CDR3: TGTGCCAGCAGTATCTCGGGGTATAATTCACCCCTCCACTTT. Translation gives CASSISGYNSPLHF.

This chain connects TRBV19 to TRBJ2-1; 7 bases agree with TRBD2. With 2 bases clipped from V and 4 bases from J, the junction kept 14 bases outside the gene matches. CDR3 size: 18 residues. The germline V gene encodes CDR1 LNHDA and CDR2 SQIVND (reference sequence). CDR3 sequence reads: CASSISPPASGNYNEQFF. The CDR3 DNA follows: TGTGCCAGTAGTATATCTCCCCCGGCTAGCGGTAATTACAATGAGCAGTTCTTC.

This chain uses TRBV2 with TRBJ1-1; 8 bases line up with TRBD1. The CDR3 sequence is 14 residues long. From germline, CDR1 is SNHLY and CDR2 FYNNEI. The V gene end was trimmed by 5 bases and the J gene end by 1 base; junction bases not matched to a gene: 3. Written as DNA, the CDR3 is TGTGCCAGCAGTTTTACAGGGGGGAACACTGAAGCTTTCTTT. Its protein is CASSFTGGNTEAFF.

The rearrangement links TRBV9 to TRBJ1-2, with a possible D match to TRBD1 (6 bases). Germline loops: CDR1 SGDLS, CDR2 YYNGEE. With 0 bases removed from V and 3 bases from J, the gap between germline ends came to 12 bases. There are 15 residues in the CDR3. The CDR3 DNA sequence: TGTGCCAGCAGCGTAGAATTAGGGGGAGACTATGGCTACACCTTC. Its translation: CASSVELGGDYGYTF.

This chain uses TRBV7-2 with TRBJ2-2, with D hard to call. The V and J ends lost 2 bases and 0 bases respectively, with 7 bases between them. This CDR3 contains 15 residues. Germline-derived CDR1 and CDR2 are SGHTA and FQGNSA. In DNA, the CDR3 is TGTGCCAGCAGCTTACGCGGCCCGAACACCGGGGAGCTGTTTTTT. As protein: CASSLRGPNTGELFF.

The rearrangement links TRBV4-2 to TRBJ1-2; 8 nucleotides align to TRBD1. The CDR3 loop spans 15 amino acids. Germline-derived CDR1 and CDR2 are LGHNA and YNFKEQ. With V trimmed by 1 base and J by 1 base, 2 bases remained unmatched. The CDR3 reads CASSQGDRFNYGYTF. Written as DNA, the CDR3 is TGTGCCAGCAGCCAAGGGGACAGGTTTAACTATGGCTACACCTTC.

The rearrangement links TRBV5-1 to TRBJ1-6, with D possibly being TRBD1 (5 bases). Germline V CDR1 and CDR2: SGHRS, YFSETQ. V shed 4 bases and J shed 6 bases, with 14 bases lying between them. This CDR3 comprises 15 residues. CDR3 protein: CASSGRGEINSPLHF. CDR3 nucleotides: TGCGCCAGCAGCGGGCGGGGGGAAATTAATTCACCCCTCCACTTT.

This chain connects TRBV10-3 to TRBJ2-1; D is unclear. V was clipped by 6 bases and J by 6 bases, with 6 bases between them. Germline V CDR1 and CDR2: ENHRY, SYGVKD. This CDR3 spans 11 amino acids. The CDR3 sequence: CAISGFNEQFF. For the CDR3, the DNA is TGTGCCATCAGCGGATTCAATGAGCAGTTCTTC.

The CDR3 DNA follows: TGTGCCAGCAGCTTCCTGACAGGGGACAATGAGCAGTTCTTC. Translation gives CASSFLTGDNEQFF. The chain joins TRBV13 to TRBJ2-1; the match to TRBD1 covers 8 bases. CDR1 is PRHDT, CDR2 FYEKMQ, per germline (reference sequence). Unmatched junction bases numbered 3, after V lost 3 bases and J lost 5 bases. CDR3 length: 14 amino acids.

The chain recombines TRBV6-4 with TRBJ2-1; 7 bases align to TRBD2. Germline V lookup: CDR1 MRHNA, CDR2 SNTAGT. The CDR3 consists of 15 residues. V trimming: 6 bases; J trimming: 1 base; junction bases outside the gene matches: 6. CDR3 region: CASSALAESYNEQFF. CDR3 sequence (DNA): TGTGCCAGCAGCGCTCTAGCGGAATCCTACAATGAGCAGTTCTTC.

This rearrangement joins TRBV18 to TRBJ1-3; D is uncertain. This CDR3 is 15 amino acids long. Germline V gene lookup returns CDR1 KGHSH and CDR2 LQKENI. V was clipped by 6 bases and J by 4 bases, with 16 bases between them. The CDR3 sequence is CASSTAGRGGNTIYF. CDR3 nucleotide sequence: TGTGCCAGCTCCACCGCGGGCCGAGGGGGAAACACCATATATTTT.

The table lists this clone with a count of one. The chain combines TRBV29-1 with TRBJ2-7; 10 positions match TRBD1. V lost 5 bases, J lost 3 bases, and 7 bases stayed unmatched. The germline CDR1 and CDR2 sequences are SQVTM and ANQGSEA. CDR3 size: 14 residues. As DNA, the CDR3 is TGCAGCGTTAGCCGGACAGGGGGTAACTACGAGCAGTACTTC. Protein sequence: CSVSRTGGNYEQYF.

This rearrangement joins TRBV9 to TRBJ2-1; 15 bases are shared with TRBD2. There are 16 residues in the CDR3. Germline values: CDR1 SGDLS, CDR2 YYNGEE. Unmatched junction bases numbered 2, after V lost 0 bases and J lost 7 bases. The CDR3 DNA reads TGTGCCAGCAGCGTAGTCGGGACTAGCGGGGGGAATGAGCAGTTCTTC. The encoded protein is CASSVVGTSGGNEQFF.

The V call is TRBV19, the J call TRBJ2-2; D tentatively fits TRBD1 or TRBD2 (5 bases each). Germline CDR1 and CDR2: LNHDA and SQIVND (reference sequence). The ends were cut back, 2 bases at V and 6 bases at J, with 13 bases in the middle. CDR3 size: 15 residues. CDR3 in DNA: TGTGCCAGTAGTATAAGAGGGTTGGGGGCCGGGGAGCTGTTTTTT. Translation gives CASSIRGLGAGELFF.